This T cell receptor beta chain was profiled in a study of blood T cell repertoires in COVID-19. CDR1 and CDR2 (germline): KGHSH, LQKENI. This CDR3 is built from 14 residues. The V and J ends lost 4 bases and 4 bases respectively, with 14 bases between them. Libraries were prepared by immunoSEQ multiplex PCR; TCRdb keeps only in-frame clonotypes and omits some of them. The sample yields about 170,000 clones, roughly nine tenths seen once. Enrolled during active infection, Seattle patients were then followed longitudinally. This chain connects TRBV18 to TRBJ2-7, with D possibly matching TRBD2 (6 bases). Specimen: peripheral blood. The receptor was isolated from a woman in her sixties with COVID-19, enrolled during active disease. The CDR3 bases are TGTGCCAGCTCACGAGTAGGGACTCAGTACGAGCAGTACTTC. Its protein is CASSRVGTQYEQYF. Complete variable domain (other parts from reference TRBV18 and TRBJ2-7): NAGVMQNPRHLVRRRGQEARLRCSPMKGHSHVYWYRQLPEEGLKFMVYLQKENIIDESGMPKERFSAEFPKEGPSILRIQQVVRGDSAAYFCASSRVGTQYEQYFGPGTRLTVT.